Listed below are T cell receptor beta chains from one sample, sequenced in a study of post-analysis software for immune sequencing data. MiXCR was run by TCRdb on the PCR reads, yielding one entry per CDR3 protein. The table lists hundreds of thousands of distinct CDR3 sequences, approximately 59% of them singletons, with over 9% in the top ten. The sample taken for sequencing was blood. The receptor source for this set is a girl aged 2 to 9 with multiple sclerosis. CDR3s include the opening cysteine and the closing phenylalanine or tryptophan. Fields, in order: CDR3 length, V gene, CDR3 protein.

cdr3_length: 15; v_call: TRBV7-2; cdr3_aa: CASSLDRSSTDTQYF
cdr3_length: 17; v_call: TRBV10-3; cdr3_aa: CAISESSAGGINTEAFF
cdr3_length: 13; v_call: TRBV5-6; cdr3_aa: CASSFYQEHEQYF
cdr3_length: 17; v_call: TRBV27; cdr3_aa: CASSFISPTGLGDTQYF
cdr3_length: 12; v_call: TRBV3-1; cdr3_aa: CASSQATYEQYF
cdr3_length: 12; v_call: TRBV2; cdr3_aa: CASSDNQETQYF
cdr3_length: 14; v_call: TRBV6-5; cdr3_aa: CASRDEGAEDTQYF
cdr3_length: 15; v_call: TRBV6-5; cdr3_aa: CASSYSISGANVLTF
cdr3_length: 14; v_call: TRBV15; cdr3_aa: CATLKDRGGDEQFF
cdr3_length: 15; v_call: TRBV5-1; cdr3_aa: CASSPRLAETYEQYF
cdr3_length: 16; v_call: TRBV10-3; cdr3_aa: CAISALLAGGQNEQFF
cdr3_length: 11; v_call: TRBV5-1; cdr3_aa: CASKTGNEQFF
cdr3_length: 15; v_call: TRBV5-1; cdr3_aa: CASSLERGGRDEQFF
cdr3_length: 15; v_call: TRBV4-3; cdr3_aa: CASSQTRTGPNEQYF
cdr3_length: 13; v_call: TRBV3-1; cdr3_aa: CASSQDGGTSWFF
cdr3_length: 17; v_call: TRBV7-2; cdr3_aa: CASSPPGLAGVGDTQYF
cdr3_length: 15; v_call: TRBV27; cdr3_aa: CASSPTGASRNEQYF
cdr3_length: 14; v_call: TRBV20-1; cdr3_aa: CSAPGLSSDAEQFF
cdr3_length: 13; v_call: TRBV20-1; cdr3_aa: CSVTPPGYYEQYF
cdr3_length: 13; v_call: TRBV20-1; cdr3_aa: CSAQVLAKNIQYF
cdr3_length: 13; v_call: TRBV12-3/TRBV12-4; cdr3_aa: CASTLTGYTEAFF
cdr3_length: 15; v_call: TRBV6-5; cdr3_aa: CASSYGSGGEIPLHF
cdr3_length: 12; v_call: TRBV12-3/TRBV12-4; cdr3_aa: CASGRDRDRAFF
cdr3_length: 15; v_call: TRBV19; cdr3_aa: CASSIRSGSSNEQFF
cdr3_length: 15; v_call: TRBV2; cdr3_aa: CASSEELADYNEQFF
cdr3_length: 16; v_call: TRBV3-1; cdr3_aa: CASSLRLAGPQETQYF
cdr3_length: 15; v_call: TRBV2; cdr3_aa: CASSGRLASYNEQFF